One sample yielded the 21 T cell receptor beta chains listed below, sequenced in a study of blood T cell repertoires in COVID-19. This table comes from immunoSEQ multiplex PCR, and its TCRdb copy is limited to in-frame clones, with some not included. The sample contains some 150,000 clones, approximately 86% of which appear only once. The specimen was peripheral blood. The receptor source for this set is a man between 60 and 75 years old with COVID-19, enrolled during active disease.

The chain joins TRBV7-8 to TRBJ2-7; tentative D call: TRBD2 (5 bases). The V end was cut by 7 bases, the J end by 4 bases, with 23 bases between. Germline values: CDR1 SGHVS, CDR2 FQNEAQ. The CDR3 totals 16 residues. The CDR3 bases are TGTGCCAGCACCACGGGAACGATAGTTAGAAGTTACGAGCAGTACTTC. Translated: CASTTGTIVRSYEQYF.

The chain joins TRBV11-3 to TRBJ1-2; no clear D gene. CDR1 SGHNT and CDR2 YENEEA come from the germline V gene. The CDR3 runs to 14 residues. The germline V and J ends were trimmed by 2 bases and 4 bases, with 11 bases remaining between them. The CDR3 reads CASSLSEFSYGYTF. The DNA for the CDR3 is TGTGCCAGCAGCTTATCAGAATTTTCCTATGGCTACACCTTC.

The rearrangement links TRBV5-1 to TRBJ2-5; 8 bases agree with TRBD2. The germline gives CDR1 SGHRS, CDR2 YFSETQ. V was pared by 6 bases and J by 2 bases, with 6 bases of the junction left unmatched. The CDR3 is 14 amino acids. The CDR3 DNA follows: TGCGCCAGCAACCTAGCGGGCTTACAAGAGACCCAGTACTTC. Encoded protein: CASNLAGLQETQYF.

The chain combines TRBV12-3 or TRBV12-4 with TRBJ1-4; D may be TRBD1 (5 bases). V lost 5 bases, J lost 5 bases, and 9 bases lay in between. CDR3 size: 13 residues. The CDR3: CASSTRQNEKLFF. CDR3 nucleotide sequence: TGTGCCAGCAGTACCCGACAGAATGAAAAACTGTTTTTT.

The genes are TRBV11-2 and TRBJ1-3, with 7 bases identical to TRBD1. Trimming at V came to 5 bases and at J to 4 bases, leaving 8 bases not matched to a gene. The CDR3 totals 15 residues. The germline gives CDR1 SGHAT, CDR2 FQNNGV. This CDR3 reads CASSPQTGKGNTIYF. CDR3 sequence (DNA): TGTGCCAGCAGCCCCCAGACAGGGAAGGGAAACACCATATATTTT.

This chain joins TRBV7-2 and TRBJ1-1; TRBD1 aligns across 7 bases. The CDR3 spans 12 residues. With V trimmed by 3 bases and J by 8 bases, 3 bases remained unmatched. Germline V gives CDR1 SGHTA, CDR2 FQGNSA. The CDR3 loop reads CASSFGTVEAFF. CDR3 coding DNA: TGTGCCAGCAGCTTCGGGACAGTGGAAGCTTTCTTT.

The V and J genes are TRBV5-6 and TRBJ1-4; D may be TRBD1 (6 bases). CDR1 and CDR2 from the germline V gene are SGHDT and YYEEEE. The V end was cut by 3 bases, the J end by 2 bases, with 8 bases between. The CDR3 is 14 residues long. CDR3 loop: CASSYRVTNEKLFF. In DNA, the CDR3 is TGTGCCAGCAGCTACAGGGTGACTAATGAAAAACTGTTTTTT. The full variable domain, completed using reference TRBV5-6 and TRBJ1-4, is DAGVTQSPTHLIKTRGQQVTLRCSPKSGHDTVSWYQQALGQGPQFIFQYYEEEERQRGNFPDRFSGHQFPNYSSELNVNALLLGDSALYLCASSYRVTNEKLFFGSGTQLSVL.

V usage is TRBV5-1 and J usage is TRBJ1-6; 10 bases are shared with TRBD1. This CDR3 is built from 14 residues. J lost 7 bases, V lost 7 bases, and 5 bases had no gene match. CDR1 and CDR2 from the germline V gene are SGHRS and YFSETQ. The CDR3 is CASYEGQGNSPLHF. CDR3 nucleotide sequence: TGCGCCAGCTATGAGGGACAGGGGAATTCACCCCTCCACTTT.

V is TRBV4-3 and J is TRBJ2-3, with a possible D match to TRBD2 (5 bases). V was shortened by 0 bases and J by 7 bases, with 8 bases between the two germline ends. Germline CDR1 and CDR2: LGHNA and YSLEER. This CDR3 spans 13 amino acids. The CDR3 DNA follows: TGCGCCAGCAGCCAAGATCGGGGTTATACGCAGTATTTT. Its protein product is CASSQDRGYTQYF.

Only one count was recorded for this clone. The J gene is TRBJ2-7, the V gene TRBV7-3; D is perhaps TRBD1 (5 bases). Deletions cut 2 bases from V and 5 bases from J, with 10 bases between. CDR1 and CDR2 (germline): SGHTA, FQGTGA. This CDR3 comprises 13 residues. The CDR3 loop is CASSLAGSHEQYF. DNA for the CDR3: TGTGCCAGCAGCTTAGCAGGGTCCCACGAGCAGTACTTC.

As concerns this clone: The limits of the CDR3 on the DNA are not certain, so only TCRdb's listed CDR3 is given. The CDR3 sequence: CASQFAAGITF. The V call is TRBV12-3 or TRBV12-4, the J call TRBJ1-2. The CDR3 adds up to 11 amino acids, both ends counted.

The gene calls are TRBV7-8 and TRBJ2-5; weak D call: TRBD1 (6 bases). The germline V gene has CDR1 SGHVS and CDR2 FQNEAQ. The V gene lost 7 bases and the J gene lost 5 bases, with 20 bases spanning the gap. CDR3 length equals 15 residues. CDR3 nucleotides: TGTGCCAGCACCATAGAAGCTACAGGGACGGAGACCCAGTACTTC. Protein product: CASTIEATGTETQYF.

The chain has TRBV6-5 and TRBJ1-1; 8 nucleotides match TRBD1. V lost 4 bases to trimming and J lost 5 bases; unmatched junction nucleotides: 6. The CDR3 consists of 14 residues. Looked up from germline, CDR1 is MNHEY and CDR2 is SVGAGI. CDR3 bases: TGTGCCAGCAGTTCCGCAGGGGGCTGGACTGAAGCTTTCTTT. Translated, it gives CASSSAGGWTEAFF.

In its sample, this clone was seen a few times. The chain carries TRBV30 and TRBJ1-2, with D perhaps matching TRBD1 (5 bases). This CDR3 is 14 amino acids long. V dropped 4 bases and J dropped 8 bases, with 20 bases sitting between them. CDR1 is GTSNPN and CDR2 is SVGIG in the germline V gene (reference sequence). The CDR3 DNA reads TGTGCCTGGACTCAGGGCTGGAATACGGGCGGCTACACCTTC. Amino acid sequence: CAWTQGWNTGGYTF.

The J gene is TRBJ1-1, the V gene TRBV19, with D maybe TRBD1 (6 bases). The CDR3 is made up of 14 amino acids. The germline V gene has CDR1 LNHDA and CDR2 SQIVND (reference sequence). V was shortened by 9 bases and J by 4 bases, with 18 bases between the two germline ends. Written as DNA, the CDR3 is TGTGCCAGCTCCATCCAGGGGCCGGTCACTGAAGCTTTCTTT. Translating it yields CASSIQGPVTEAFF.

As regards this clone: At one end the junction does not follow the germline gene, possibly because of a read error. V and J are TRBV7-7 and TRBJ2-2, with D uncertain. The V gene's germline CDR1 is SSHAT and CDR2 FNYEAQ (reference sequence). CDR3 length: 13 amino acids. The CDR3 DNA follows: TGTGCTAGCAGCCACGACTTTACCGGGGAGCTGTTTTTT. Translating gives CASSHDFTGELFF. Combining the CDR3 with reference TRBV7-7 and TRBJ2-2 gives the whole variable domain GAGVSQSPRYKVTKRGQDVTLRCDPISSHATLYWYQQALGQGPEFLTYFNYEAQPDKSGLPSDRFSAERPEGSISTLTIQRTEQRDSAMYRCASSHDFTGELFFGEGSRLTVL.

The chain has TRBV6-1 and TRBJ2-1; tentatively, D is TRBD2 (7 bases). Trimming removed 3 bases at V and 5 bases at J, with 20 bases between. The CDR3 length is 17 residues. Germline V gene data show CDR1 as MNHNS and CDR2 as SASEGT. CDR3 coding DNA: TGTGCCAGCAGTGAGGGATGGGGGGGCCGAACTCACAATGAGCAGTTCTTC. This sequence encodes CASSEGWGGRTHNEQFF.

The chain is built from TRBV5-6 and TRBJ2-3; perhaps TRBD2 as D (6 bases). The length of the CDR3 is 14 residues. Trimming cost V 5 bases and J 5 bases, with 15 bases left between them. Germline V gene lookup returns CDR1 SGHDT and CDR2 YYEEEE. This chain's CDR3 is CASSRYGGLDTQYF. The CDR3 bases are TGTGCCAGCAGTCGATACGGGGGATTAGATACGCAGTATTTT. The whole variable domain, remainder taken from reference TRBV5-6 and TRBJ2-3, is DAGVTQSPTHLIKTRGQQVTLRCSPKSGHDTVSWYQQALGQGPQFIFQYYEEEERQRGNFPDRFSGHQFPNYSSELNVNALLLGDSALYLCASSRYGGLDTQYFGPGTRLTVL.

The chain uses TRBV19 and TRBJ1-4; TRBD1 matches 7 bases. V gave up 6 bases and J gave up 4 bases; unmatched junction bases: 5. CDR1 is LNHDA and CDR2 is SQIVND in the germline V gene (reference sequence). CDR3 length: 14 amino acids. The CDR3 loop is CASSPQGINEKLFF. The CDR3, as DNA: TGTGCCAGTAGCCCACAGGGGATTAATGAAAAACTGTTTTTT.

This clone was counted only a few times. The V gene is TRBV27, the J gene TRBJ1-2; perhaps TRBD1 as D (6 bases). This CDR3 is 14 amino acids long. Germline CDR1 MNHEY, CDR2 SMNVEV (reference sequence). Between the trimmed V and J ends, which lost 5 bases and 4 bases, there was a span of 14 bases. In DNA, the CDR3 is TGTGCCAGCAGTCCTCGTGAGGGGGTCTATGGCTACACCTTC. Amino acid sequence: CASSPREGVYGYTF.

The gene calls are TRBV9 and TRBJ2-1; TRBD2 is a possible D gene (6 bases). Trimming shortened V by 3 bases and J by 5 bases, and 18 bases separated the two germline ends. The CDR3 sequence is 16 residues long. From germline, CDR1 is SGDLS and CDR2 YYNGEE. The CDR3 spells CASSAPDWRRDNEQFF. The CDR3 DNA reads as TGTGCCAGCAGCGCCCCGGACTGGAGGAGGGACAATGAGCAGTTCTTC.